The entry that follows covers one TCR beta chain sequence. Its antigen is currently not known. Base quality data are lacking; no much larger clone is found one base away. The collaborating institutions used their own protocols to collect whole blood in K2EDTA tubes. Collaborator samples were shipped for TCRbeta analysis as frozen whole blood, isolated PBMCs, or DNA extracted from either sample type. The data were obtained in a study of blood T cell repertoires in COVID-19 (TCRdb year 2020). About the study as a whole: Collaborator samples came from the United States, Italy and Spain and covered acute and convalescent phases of COVID-19. Samples were obtained from the ongoing ImmuneRACE study (first 160 participants) and from some 1,300 subjects provided by 6 global collaborators. The prospective study material was composed of cDNA or gDNA derived from T cells, B-cell-depleted T cells, or PBMCs. Subjects who had been exposed to COVID-19, were actively infected with it, or had recovered from it provided the deeply sampled blood TCRbeta repertoires that made up the dataset. HLA class I and class II types, where available, came from metadata supplied by the sample provider rather than from assay-based typing. A de-identified subject ID, COVID-19 status, age in years and sex were almost always included in the sample metadata. A freely available public database, intended as a resource for researchers studying the immune response to SARS-CoV-2, is where the repertoires were released.

The immunoSEQ Assay, a bias-controlled multiplex PCR, was used to amplify TCRbeta CDR3 regions from genomic DNA. In the paper's pipeline: Within the assay, amplification of reference gene primers was used to estimate how many nucleated cells each sample contained. To quantify the absolute abundance of each unique TCRbeta CDR3 rearrangement, sequence reads were collapsed and filtered. For each sample, productive Simpson clonality was calculated by taking the square root of Simpson's diversity index across productive rearrangements. Drawn from immuneACCESS, this table holds only the in-frame rearrangements with V and J called that TCRdb kept. Clones are partly lost; checked studies trace under half to an unresolved V gene and leave the rest unexplained. V and J calls and clone size are given by that table; D and trimming were obtained from the DNA. Present in this sample are about 190,000 clones, about three quarters of which were seen just once. The top ten hold about 3% of the sample.

V is reduced by 0 bases and J by 5 bases, leaving a spacing of 9 bases between them. The CDR3 holds 14 amino acids from the cysteine to the phenylalanine. Only CDR3 DNA remains: 42 bases, in frame from the first base. From the germline V gene, CDR1 is SGHRS and CDR2 is YFSETQ. Paper-wide results and their limitations: The amount of clinical and demographic metadata varied by source and participant and was provided uncurated.

This sequence was found in an elderly woman with active or convalescent COVID-19. Sequencing was done on a sample of peripheral blood. The chain couples TRBV5-1 to TRBJ2-1, and the D gene may be TRBD1, 5 bases matching. The CDR3 is CASSLAGYHNEQFF. The sequence in DNA is TGCGCCAGCAGCTTGGCAGGGTATCACAATGAGCAGTTCTTC. Where the CDR3 stops, the reference TRBV5-1 and TRBJ2-1 genes take over; the full variable domain is KAGVTQTPRYLIKTRGQQVTLSCSPISGHRSVSWYQQTPGQGLQFLFEYFSETQRNKGNFPGRFSGRQFSNSRSEMNVSTLELGDSALYLCASSLAGYHNEQFFGPGTRLTVL.